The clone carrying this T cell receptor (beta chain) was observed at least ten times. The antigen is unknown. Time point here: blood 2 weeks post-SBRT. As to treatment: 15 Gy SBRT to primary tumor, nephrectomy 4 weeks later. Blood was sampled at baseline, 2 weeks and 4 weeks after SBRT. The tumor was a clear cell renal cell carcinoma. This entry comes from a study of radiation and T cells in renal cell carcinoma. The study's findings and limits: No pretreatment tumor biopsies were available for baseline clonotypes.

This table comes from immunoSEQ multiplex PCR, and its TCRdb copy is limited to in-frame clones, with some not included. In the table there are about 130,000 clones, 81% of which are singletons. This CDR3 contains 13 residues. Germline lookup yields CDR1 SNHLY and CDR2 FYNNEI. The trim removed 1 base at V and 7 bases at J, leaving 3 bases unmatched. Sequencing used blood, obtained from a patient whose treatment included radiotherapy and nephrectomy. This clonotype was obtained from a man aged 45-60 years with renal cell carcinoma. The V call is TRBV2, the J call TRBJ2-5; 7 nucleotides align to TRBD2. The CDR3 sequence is CASSEERGRTQYF. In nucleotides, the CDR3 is TGTGCCAGCAGTGAAGAGCGGGGCCGGACCCAGTACTTC.